The clone carrying this T cell receptor (beta chain) was counted a single time. Its antigen is unidentified. This record belongs to a study of post-analysis software for immune sequencing data. Study results and caveats: The normalized Chao1 diversity of multiple sclerosis patients was significantly lower than that of controls.

Libraries were made from TCR beta cDNA, and they carried unique molecular identifiers. TCRdb reprocessed the PCR reads with MiXCR, giving one entry per CDR3 protein. The sample consists of 350,000 to 500,000 distinct CDR3 sequences, over 30% of them appearing once. The sequenced sample was blood. The clonotype was recovered from a girl aged 2-10 years with multiple sclerosis.

DNA for the CDR3: TGTGCCAGCAGCCCCGTCGGGGCCTCACCCCATAGCACTGAAGCTTTCTTT. Its translation: CASSPVGASPHSTEAFF. V usage is TRBV7-9 and J usage is TRBJ1-1; D perhaps matches TRBD1 (5 bases). The V gene's germline CDR1 is SEHNR and CDR2 FQNEAQ (reference sequence). The V end was cut by 5 bases, the J end by 4 bases, with 23 bases between. This CDR3 region has 17 residues.